The source of this T cell receptor (beta chain) is a study of T cell responses to AZD1222 COVID-19 vaccine. Libraries were prepared by immunoSEQ multiplex PCR; TCRdb keeps only in-frame clonotypes and omits some of them. In the table there are 150,000 to 200,000 clones, 91% of which are singletons. With 2 bases clipped from V and 2 bases from J, the junction kept 3 bases outside the gene matches. The CDR3 consists of 14 residues. CDR1 is SGHRS and CDR2 is YFSETQ in the germline V gene. The sequence was collected from an adult who received the AZD1222 COVID-19 vaccine. The rearrangement joins TRBV5-1 to TRBJ1-2; 7 bases fit TRBD1. The sequenced sample was peripheral blood, obtained 28 days after the second AZD1222 dose. The CDR3 DNA sequence: TGCGCCAGCAGCTTTACGGGACAGAACTATGGCTACACCTTC. It encodes CASSFTGQNYGYTF.